This is a list of T cell receptor beta chains from one sample in a study of cytomegalovirus exposure and HLA in healthy donors. This table comes from immunoSEQ multiplex PCR, and its TCRdb copy is limited to in-frame clones, with some not included. The specimen's table records some 56,000 clones. Sequenced input: PBMCs. These receptors came from a woman in her twenties or thirties in good health and CMV-seropositive. Both conserved end residues are part of each CDR3. The order of the fields is V gene, J gene, D gene, CDR3 length, CDR3 protein, CDR3 DNA. D genes are given only for firm matches.

>TRBV29-1|TRBJ2-7|TRBD1|16
CSVEGPDRGLSYEQYF
TGCAGCGTTGAAGGACCCGACAGGGGACTTTCCTACGAGCAGTACTTC
>TRBV5-6|TRBJ2-3|NA|17
CASSRRYLAFSTDKQYF
TGTGCCAGCAGCAGAAGATATCTAGCGTTTAGCACAGATAAGCAGTATTTT
>TRBV29-1|TRBJ2-5|NA|13
CSEGAGYQETQYF
TGCAGCGAGGGTGCAGGGTACCAAGAGACCCAGTACTTC
>TRBV9|TRBJ2-1|NA|15
CASSSTSTSYNEQFF
TGTGCCAGCAGCTCAACTAGTACCTCCTACAATGAGCAGTTCTTC
>TRBV6-6|TRBJ2-7|NA|15
CASSQHWTDHYEQYF
TGTGCCAGCAGTCAACATTGGACAGACCACTACGAGCAGTACTTC
>TRBV5-1|TRBJ2-1|TRBD2|16
CASSIAGTRRGNEQFF
TGCGCCAGCAGCATAGCCGGGACTAGAAGGGGCAATGAGCAGTTCTTC
>TRBV5-1|TRBJ1-4|TRBD1|14
CASSTTGSSEKLFF
TGCGCCAGCAGCACGACAGGGTCTAGCGAAAAACTGTTTTTT
>TRBV10-3|TRBJ1-2|NA|15
CAISESAGPGYGYTF
TGTGCCATCAGTGAGTCGGCAGGCCCAGGCTATGGCTACACCTTC
>TRBV30|TRBJ2-7|NA|11
CAWSLANEQYF
TGTGCCTGGAGTCTAGCTAACGAGCAGTACTTC
>TRBV7-9|TRBJ1-3|NA|14
CASSPGVSGNTIYF
TGTGCCAGCAGTCCAGGGGTCTCTGGAAACACCATATATTTT
>TRBV6-5|TRBJ2-5|NA|14
CASRRGQIQETQYF
TGTGCCAGCAGGCGAGGACAGATCCAAGAGACCCAGTACTTC
>TRBV29-1|TRBJ1-5|TRBD1|14
CSVVDRGLGQPQHF
TGCAGCGTTGTGGACAGGGGGCTAGGTCAGCCCCAGCATTTT
>TRBV19|TRBJ1-1|NA|14
CASTTISGDTEAFF
TGTGCCAGTACCACAATCTCAGGGGACACTGAAGCTTTCTTT
>TRBV7-9|TRBJ1-5|NA|13
CASSGQGIQPQHF
TGTGCCAGCAGCGGGCAGGGTATCCAGCCCCAGCATTTT
>TRBV2|TRBJ1-5|NA|13
CASKAGINQPQHF
TGTGCCAGCAAGGCAGGGATCAATCAGCCCCAGCATTTT
>TRBV25-1|TRBJ1-3|TRBD1|17
CASSGVPGQGGGNTIYF
TGTGCCAGCAGTGGTGTCCCGGGACAGGGAGGTGGAAACACCATATATTTT
>TRBV6-5|TRBJ2-5|NA|13
CASRTTGRETQYF
TGTGCCAGCAGGACGACAGGCCGGGAGACCCAGTACTTC
>TRBV7-9|TRBJ1-2|NA|14
CASSLGQGNYGYTF
TGTGCCAGCAGCTTAGGCCAGGGGAACTATGGCTACACCTTC
>TRBV7-9|TRBJ1-4|TRBD1|18
CASSPYRSTGGTNEKLFF
TGTGCCAGCAGCCCCTATCGATCCACAGGGGGCACTAATGAAAAACTGTTTTTT
>TRBV4-2|TRBJ1-2|NA|14
CASSPYPINYGYTF
TGTGCCAGCAGTCCCTACCCTATTAACTATGGCTACACCTTC
>TRBV30|TRBJ2-7|TRBD1|11
CASDRAYEQYF
TGTGCCTCGGACAGGGCCTACGAGCAGTACTTC
>TRBV4-1|TRBJ2-2|TRBD2|15
CASTRGGRDTGELFF
TGCGCCAGCACCCGGGGGGGAAGGGACACCGGGGAGCTGTTTTTT
>TRBV5-6|TRBJ2-7|TRBD1|14
CASSIPGTGGEQYF
TGTGCCAGCAGCATACCGGGTACAGGGGGCGAGCAGTACTTC
>TRBV5-4|TRBJ2-5|NA|13
CASSLGQQETQYF
TGTGCCAGCAGCTTGGGACAGCAAGAGACCCAGTACTTC
>TRBV19|TRBJ2-3|NA|19
CASSIVAVRGSEGLDTQYF
TGTGCCAGTAGTATTGTTGCGGTTCGAGGGTCGGAGGGTTTAGATACGCAGTATTTT
>TRBV4-2|TRBJ2-6|TRBD2|19
CASSPGTSGGAFGANVLTF
TGTGCCAGCAGCCCCGGGACTAGCGGGGGGGCCTTTGGGGCCAACGTCCTGACTTTC
>TRBV6-5|TRBJ2-1|TRBD2|14
CASSLSGGDNEQFF
TGTGCCAGCAGCCTTAGCGGGGGCGACAATGAGCAGTTCTTC
>TRBV5-6|TRBJ2-1|TRBD2|15
CASSLEVAGWGEQFF
TGTGCCAGCAGCTTGGAAGTAGCGGGTTGGGGGGAGCAGTTCTTC
>TRBV7-9|TRBJ2-1|NA|13
CASSVDSYNEQFF
TGTGCCAGCAGCGTAGACAGTTACAATGAGCAGTTCTTC
>TRBV4-1|TRBJ2-2|NA|16
CASSHRGGTYTGELFF
TGCGCCAGCAGCCATAGGGGGGGGACTTACACCGGGGAGCTGTTTTTT
>TRBV7-9|TRBJ2-7|TRBD1|16
CASSFPRRDSAYEQYF
TGTGCCAGCAGCTTCCCCCGAAGGGACAGCGCCTACGAGCAGTACTTC
>TRBV11-2|TRBJ2-7|NA|13
CASSLGRPREQYF
TGTGCCAGCAGCTTAGGGCGCCCGAGGGAGCAGTACTTC
>TRBV27|TRBJ1-1|TRBD1|13
CASGMDRGTEAFF
TGTGCCAGCGGAATGGACAGGGGTACTGAAGCTTTCTTT
>TRBV7-8|TRBJ2-2|TRBD2|17
CASQRGSGRGGTGELFF
TGTGCCAGCCAGAGGGGTAGCGGGAGAGGTGGCACCGGGGAGCTGTTTTTT